This TCR beta chain was obtained from a study of T cell repertoires in cytomegalovirus infection. About the study: It was the public TCR beta signatures that indicated both CMV infection and matching HLA type.

Remarks on this clonotype: Its antigen is not known.

Study findings and constraints: It was HLA-C-restricted CMV-specific TCR beta clonotypes that dominated the response ex vivo.

V lost 4 bases to trimming and J lost 0 bases; unmatched junction nucleotides: 7. CDR3 length equals 18 residues. In germline, CDR1 is LGHNA, CDR2 YSLEER. From the reads, TCRdb called clonotypes with MiXCR, one entry per CDR3 protein. The top ten hold 18% of the sample, which has more than 150,000 distinct CDR3 sequences, over 15% seen once. The clonotype comes from a human donor in good health (CMV status not recorded). Some clones in this sample may be carry-over from other donors' samples. The chain links TRBV4-3 to TRBJ2-7, with TRBD2 identical over 15 bases. The sequencing sample was made of CD8+ T cells from PBMCs. For the CDR3, the DNA is TGCGCCAGCAGCCTTGGGACTAGCGGGGGGCCAAGCTCCTACGAGCAGTACTTC. Translating it yields CASSLGTSGGPSSYEQYF.